Shown below are 7 T cell receptor beta chains from a single sample sequenced in a study of T-cell memory formation after mild COVID-19. TCRdb re-derived calls from the 5' RACE reads in MiXCR, one entry per CDR3 protein. The sample includes 140,000 to 150,000 distinct CDR3 sequences, 6% to 7% of them seen just once. The sample comprised PBMCs or a T cell subset sorted from them (not recorded which). These receptors were taken from an adult woman who had mild COVID-19 (a few samples of this study predate the infection). Cell type and time point are not known.

This clonotype was seen ten or more times. V gene TRBV5-1 combines with J gene TRBJ1-2; D is ambiguous. Trimming stripped 7 bases from V and 0 bases from J, with 16 bases between. This CDR3 spans 15 amino acids. Germline loops: CDR1 SGHRS, CDR2 YFSETQ. CDR3 sequence reads: CASQLTAGSNYGYTF. CDR3 coding DNA: TGCGCCAGCCAGCTCACCGCGGGTTCTAACTATGGCTACACCTTC.

A few counts support this clonotype. The gene calls are TRBV7-9 and TRBJ2-2; the D gene is possibly TRBD1 (5 bases). Germline V gene lookup returns CDR1 SEHNR and CDR2 FQNEAQ (reference sequence). The V end lost 5 bases, the J end lost 5 bases, and 9 bases lay between the germline ends. This CDR3 contains 13 residues. CDR3 in amino acids: CASSPRQTGELFF. The DNA of the CDR3 is TGTGCCAGCAGCCCCCGACAGACCGGGGAGCTGTTTTTT.

Points on this clonotype: Likely a read error: the CDR3 ends without its conserved phenylalanine or tryptophan. CDR3 in amino acids: CASSYPLGQHTLSNQPQHL. CDR3 DNA: TGTGCCAGCAGTTACCCCTTAGGGCAGCATACCCTTAGCAATCAGCCCCAGCATTTA. The chain has TRBV6-6 and TRBJ1-5; D is undetermined. The length of the CDR3 is 19 residues. Germline V gives CDR1 MNHNY, CDR2 SVGAGI (reference sequence). V was clipped by 2 bases and J by 0 bases, with 20 bases between them.

This clonotype was observed a handful of times. The chain links TRBV12-3 or TRBV12-4 to TRBJ2-1; 7 bases fit TRBD2. The CDR3 contains 15 residues. With V trimmed by 5 bases and J by 7 bases, 11 bases remained unmatched. The CDR3 region is CASSPQAAGVNEQFF. The CDR3 DNA reads as TGTGCCAGCAGTCCCCAGGCTGCGGGGGTAAATGAGCAGTTCTTC.

This clonotype was seen at least ten times. The chain couples TRBV29-1 to TRBJ1-3; D may be TRBD1 (5 bases). V was trimmed by 4 bases and J by 7 bases, leaving 14 bases between them. The CDR3 covers 13 residues. Germline values: CDR1 SQVTM, CDR2 ANQGSEA. CDR3 protein: CSVGGQGRNTIYF. The CDR3 region has the DNA TGCAGCGTTGGAGGCCAGGGACGGAACACCATATATTTT.

The chain couples TRBV20-1 to TRBJ1-4, with 12 bases that match TRBD1. The germline CDR1 and CDR2 sequences are DFQATT and SNEGSKA (reference sequence). J was trimmed by 7 bases and V by 1 base; bases with no gene match: 10. This CDR3 contains 17 residues. The CDR3 sequence is CSARAGGQGALSEKLFF. As DNA, the CDR3 is TGCAGTGCTAGAGCGGGGGGACAGGGGGCGCTGAGTGAAAAACTGTTTTTT.

This clonotype was recorded at least ten times. Relative to the germline gene, one junction end is altered; a read error may explain this. The genes are TRBV7-7 and TRBJ2-5, with no clear D. CDR1 and CDR2 (germline): SSHAT, FNYEAQ (reference sequence). The CDR3 runs to 12 residues. CDR3 DNA sequence: TGTGCTAGCAGCTTAGGACGGGAGACCCAGTACTTC. It codes for CASSLGRETQYF.